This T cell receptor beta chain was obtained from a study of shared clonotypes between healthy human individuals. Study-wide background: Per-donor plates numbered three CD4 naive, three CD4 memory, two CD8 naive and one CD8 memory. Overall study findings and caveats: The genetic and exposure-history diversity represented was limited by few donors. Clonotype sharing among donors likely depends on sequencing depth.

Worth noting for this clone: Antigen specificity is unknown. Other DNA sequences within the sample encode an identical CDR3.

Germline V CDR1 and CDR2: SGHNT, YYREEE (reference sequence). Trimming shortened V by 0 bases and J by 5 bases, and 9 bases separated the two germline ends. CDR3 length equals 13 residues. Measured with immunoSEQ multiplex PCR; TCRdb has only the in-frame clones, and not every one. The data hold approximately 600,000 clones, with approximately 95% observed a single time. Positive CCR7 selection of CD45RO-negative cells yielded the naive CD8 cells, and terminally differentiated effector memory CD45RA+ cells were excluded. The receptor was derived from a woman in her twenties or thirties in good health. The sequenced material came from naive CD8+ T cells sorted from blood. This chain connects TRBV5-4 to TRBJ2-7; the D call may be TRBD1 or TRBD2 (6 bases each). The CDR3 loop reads CASSLDRGHEQYF. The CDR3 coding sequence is TGTGCCAGCAGCTTGGATCGGGGGCACGAGCAGTACTTC.